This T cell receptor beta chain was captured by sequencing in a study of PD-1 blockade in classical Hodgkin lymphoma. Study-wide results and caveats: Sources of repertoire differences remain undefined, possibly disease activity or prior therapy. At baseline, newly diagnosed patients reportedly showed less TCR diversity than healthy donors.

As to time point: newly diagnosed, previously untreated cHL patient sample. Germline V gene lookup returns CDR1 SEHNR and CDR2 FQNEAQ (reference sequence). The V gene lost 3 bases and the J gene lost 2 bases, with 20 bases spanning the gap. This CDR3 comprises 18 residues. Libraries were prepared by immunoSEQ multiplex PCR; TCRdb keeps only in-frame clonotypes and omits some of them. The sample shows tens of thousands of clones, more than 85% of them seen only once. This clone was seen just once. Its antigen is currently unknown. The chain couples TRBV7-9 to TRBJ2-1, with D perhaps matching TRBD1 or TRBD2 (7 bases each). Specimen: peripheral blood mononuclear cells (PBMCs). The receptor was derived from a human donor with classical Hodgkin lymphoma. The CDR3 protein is CASSFSPRGRGPYNEQFF. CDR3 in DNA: TGTGCCAGCAGCTTTTCCCCGAGAGGGAGGGGGCCCTACAATGAGCAGTTCTTC. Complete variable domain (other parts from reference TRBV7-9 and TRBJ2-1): DTGVSQNPRHKITKRGQNVTFRCDPISEHNRLYWYRQTLGQGPEFLTYFQNEAQLEKSRLLSDRFSAERPKGSFSTLEIQRTEQGDSAMYLCASSFSPRGRGPYNEQFFGPGTRLTVL.